A selection of T cell receptor beta chains follows, all from one sample in a study of T cells in Graves' hyperthyroidism and ophthalmopathy. TCRdb processed the multiplex PCR reads anew with MiXCR; each CDR3 protein has one entry. The table has hundreds of thousands of distinct CDR3 sequences, about 16% seen once. Sequenced: blood. The receptors derive from a woman aged 18-29 years with Graves' ophthalmopathy. The CDR3 runs from the conserved cysteine through the conserved F or W. The D gene is left open where the match is weak. Rows give clone size only sometimes, using once, few, many, or a class for an expanded clone.

NA	TRBD2	TRBV28	TRBJ2-1	CASSRRSGAYNEQFF	TGTGCCAGCAGTCGTCGTAGCGGGGCTTACAATGAGCAGTTCTTC
many	TRBD2	TRBV28	TRBJ2-7	CASSAAGGSYYEQYF	TGTGCCAGCAGCGCAGCGGGGGGGAGTTACTACGAGCAGTACTTC
many	TRBD2	TRBV20-1	TRBJ2-3	CSADGTGTSGRADTQYF	TGCAGTGCTGACGGGACGGGGACTAGCGGGAGGGCAGATACGCAGTATTTT
many	NA	TRBV6-1	TRBJ2-3	CASSYNTPIADTQYF	TGTGCCAGCAGTTATAACACCCCCATAGCCGATACGCAGTATTTT
many	NA	TRBV28	TRBJ1-2	CASSPQGTTLNYGYTF	TGTGCCAGCAGCCCTCAGGGGACAACTCTTAACTATGGCTACACCTTC
many	NA	TRBV3-1	TRBJ1-6	CASSLGGGRNSPLHF	TGTGCCAGCAGTCTCGGAGGGGGTCGCAATTCACCCCTCCACTTT
NA	NA	TRBV2	TRBJ2-1	CASSEELLGSYNEQFF	TGTGCCAGCAGTGAAGAGTTGCTGGGTTCCTACAATGAGCAGTTCTTC
many	NA	TRBV2	TRBJ1-2	CASRRTEAFYGYTF	TGTGCCAGCAGACGGACAGAGGCATTCTATGGCTACACCTTC
many	TRBD2	TRBV4-1	TRBJ2-7	CASSQDSSGGAYEQYF	TGCGCCAGCAGCCAAGATTCTAGCGGGGGGGCTTACGAGCAGTACTTC
many	NA	TRBV15	TRBJ2-1	CATEGSSNEQFF	TGTGCCACCGAAGGTAGCAGCAATGAGCAGTTCTTC
NA	NA	TRBV2	TRBJ2-5	CASSVSGSLTQYF	TGTGCCAGCAGTGTCAGCGGGTCGTTGACCCAGTACTTC
many	NA	TRBV2	TRBJ1-5	CASSAGLGLSNQPQHF	TGTGCCAGCAGTGCGGGCCTGGGGCTTAGCAATCAGCCCCAGCATTTT
many	TRBD1	TRBV24-1	TRBJ2-2	CATSDSGQGVTGELFF	TGTGCCACCAGTGACTCCGGACAGGGAGTCACCGGGGAGCTGTTTTTT
many	NA	TRBV11-2	TRBJ1-1	CASSRVRVPAEAFF	TGTGCCAGCAGCAGGGTTAGGGTGCCAGCTGAAGCTTTCTTT
few	NA	TRBV4-1	TRBJ1-1	CASSQEWGLTGRNTEAFF	TGCGCCAGCAGCCAAGAATGGGGTTTGACGGGTAGGAACACTGAAGCTTTCTTT
many	NA	TRBV4-3	TRBJ2-7	CASSQGVRGTPYEQYF	TGCGCCAGCAGCCAAGGTGTCCGGGGGACCCCCTACGAGCAGTACTTC
many	TRBD1	TRBV20-1	TRBJ1-5	CSARTGALSQPQHF	TGCAGTGCTAGAACAGGGGCCCTCAGTCAGCCCCAGCATTTT
many	NA	TRBV5-1	TRBJ2-1	CASSLVDRSEQFF	TGCGCCAGCAGCTTGGTGGACAGATCTGAGCAGTTCTTC
many	NA	TRBV27	TRBJ2-7	CASSLLLAHEQYF	TGTGCCAGCAGTTTATTACTAGCTCACGAGCAGTACTTC
NA	NA	TRBV28	TRBJ1-1	CASSLSPGLGGINTEAFF	TGTGCCAGCAGTTTATCCCCCGGGTTGGGTGGAATTAACACTGAAGCTTTCTTT
many	NA	TRBV7-2	TRBJ2-1	CASSLLTGEGHEQFF	TGTGCCAGCAGCTTATTGACTGGGGAAGGACATGAGCAGTTCTTC
NA	NA	TRBV28	TRBJ2-4	CASSLRGAKNIQYF	TGTGCCAGCAGTTTAAGGGGGGCCAAAAACATTCAGTACTTC
many	TRBD2	TRBV3-1	TRBJ2-4	CASSQERTSVKNIQYF	TGTGCCAGCAGCCAAGAAAGGACTAGCGTTAAAAACATTCAGTACTTC
many	NA	TRBV15	TRBJ1-1	CATSREGGARAFF	TGTGCCACCAGCCGTGAGGGGGGGGCGCGGGCTTTCTTT
many	NA	TRBV20-1	TRBJ1-5	CSAIGPYNQPQHF	TGCAGTGCTATTGGGCCGTACAATCAGCCCCAGCATTTT
many	NA	TRBV29-1	TRBJ1-1	CSVADTEAFF	TGCAGCGTTGCCGACACTGAAGCTTTCTTT